This T cell receptor (beta chain) was sequenced for a study of cytomegalovirus exposure and HLA in healthy donors. As concerns this clone: The target antigen is unknown.

Primers included in the PCR were 60 Vbeta and 13 Jbeta primers. Clones were sequenced by immunoSEQ multiplex PCR, and TCRdb holds only the in-frame ones, with some missing. This repertoire shows about 190,000 clones, around 85% found once; its top ten account for 1%. CDR3 length: 14 residues. Between the trimmed V and J ends, which lost 0 bases and 0 bases, there was a span of 6 bases. Germline CDR1 reads SGHNT; CDR2 reads YYREEE (reference sequence). Findings and limits, study-wide: Later analysis associated a missense DCLRE1C variant with TCR beta V- and J-gene trimming. The study reported that TCR beta sequences accurately predicted HLA-A and HLA-B alleles in most subjects. HLA allele associations emerged for roughly 16,000 TCR beta sequences in a later analysis, at 0.05 false discovery rate.

The J gene is TRBJ2-5, the V gene TRBV5-4; no clear D gene. Sequenced input: PBMCs. The TCR originated in a boy under 10 years old in good health and CMV-seronegative. Here the CDR3 reads CASSLATDQETQYF. CDR3 DNA: TGTGCCAGCAGCTTGGCCACAGACCAAGAGACCCAGTACTTC.